The source of this T cell receptor beta chain is a study of CD8 T cells in Susac syndrome. Study summary: Within the sequenced Susac syndrome patient group, six exhibited active disease and roughly 8 were in remission.

RNA was extracted with the RNeasy kit, and a quantity of about 0.5 to 1 ug was reverse transcribed using random hexamers. MiXCR, run by TCRdb on the immunoSEQ multiplex PCR reads, gives a single entry per CDR3 protein. Counted here are under 95,000 distinct CDR3 sequences, approximately 95% occurring once; the ten biggest clones make up about 0.45%. V dropped 2 bases and J dropped 7; count of bases not matched to a gene: 1. This CDR3 contains 13 residues. Germline lookup yields CDR1 GTSNPN and CDR2 SVGIG (reference sequence). In its sample, this clonotype was seen once. TCR beta sequencing was performed on blood CD8+ and CD4+ T cells.

This clonotype was sampled from a human donor with Susac syndrome. The sample was CD8+ T cells from PBMCs. The V and J genes are TRBV30 and TRBJ2-1; 11 bases align to TRBD2. The CDR3 loop is CAWSLAGGNEQFF. The CDR3 coding sequence is TGTGCCTGGAGTTTAGCGGGAGGGAATGAGCAGTTCTTC.